This T cell receptor beta chain stems from a study of blood T cell repertoires in COVID-19. At the level of the study: The samples span acute and convalescent COVID-19 from the United States, Italy and Spain.

The V gene lost 5 bases and the J gene lost 2 bases, with 12 bases spanning the gap. The CDR3 loop spans 15 amino acids. In germline, CDR1 is SNHLY, CDR2 FYNNEI. Some clones are missing from TCRdb's copy, which holds only in-frame ones; the method was immunoSEQ multiplex PCR. The sample consists of 260,000 or so clones, 86% of them appearing once. Participants came from about 23 US areas, aged roughly 18 to 89 years. V and J are TRBV2 and TRBJ1-4; D is perhaps TRBD1 (6 bases). The specimen sequenced was PBMCs or T cells enriched from blood (not recorded which). This TCR derives from a man aged 18-30 years who had recovered from COVID-19. CDR3 amino acids: CASSLGGLTNEKLFF. For the CDR3, the DNA is TGTGCCAGCAGTCTCGGGGGGCTGACTAATGAAAAACTGTTTTTT.